Below, one TCR beta chain is given with its context. These data come from a study of shared clonotypes between healthy human individuals. The data were produced by immunoSEQ multiplex PCR, yet TCRdb's version contains in-frame clones alone and is incomplete. The sample includes approximately 1.4 million clones, 95% to 99% of them seen just once. Germline V CDR1 and CDR2: SGHRS, YFSETQ. The V segment lost 3 bases and the J segment 2 bases; nucleotides outside the gene matches: 3. The CDR3 runs 15 residues. It was into CD45RA+ naive and CD45RA-negative memory subsets that the CD4+ cells were split. Sequencing was carried out using naive CD4+ T cells sorted from blood. Subset: CD45RA+ positively selected. The V call is TRBV5-1, the J call TRBJ2-5; 11 nucleotides line up with TRBD1. The clonotype originates from a man in his thirties or forties in good health. The CDR3 here is CASSWDRGSQETQYF. CDR3 in DNA: TGCGCCAGCAGCTGGGACAGGGGGTCACAAGAGACCCAGTACTTC.